These 15 T cell receptor beta chains share one sample of origin, sequenced in a study of T-cell memory formation after mild COVID-19. TCRdb re-called the 5' RACE reads with MiXCR, one entry per CDR3 protein. The sample shows roughly 320,000 distinct CDR3 sequences, around 30% of them seen only once. The sequenced sample was PBMCs or a T cell subset sorted from them (not recorded which). The receptor set was obtained from an adult woman who had mild COVID-19 (a few samples of this study predate the infection). Cell type and time point are not known.

The chain joins TRBV10-3 to TRBJ2-6, with 8 bases fitting TRBD1. After removal of 8 bases from V and 0 bases from J, the junction contained 12 bases not matched to a gene. This CDR3 contains 18 residues. CDR1 is ENHRY and CDR2 is SYGVKD in the germline V gene. The CDR3, as DNA: TGTGCCATCCATGAGCCGGACAGGGCCTCCTCTGGGGCCAACGTCCTGACTTTC. This translates into CAIHEPDRASSGANVLTF.

This clonotype was observed many times. The chain uses TRBV12-3 or TRBV12-4 and TRBJ2-1; D may be TRBD1 (5 bases). V shed 4 bases and J shed 10 bases, with 14 bases lying between them. The CDR3 runs to 13 residues. The CDR3 DNA sequence: TGTGCCAGCAGTTCCAGGGCGCCCGAGGAGCAGTTCTTC. This gives the protein CASSSRAPEEQFF.

The chain employs TRBV24-1 and TRBJ2-1; D is unresolved. V lost 8 bases to trimming and J lost 1 base, with 14 bases between them. Germline CDR1 KGHDR, CDR2 SFDVKD. CDR3 length: 15 residues. The CDR3 sequence is CATTKGGASYNEQFF. In nucleotides, the CDR3 is TGTGCCACCACTAAGGGCGGCGCTTCCTACAATGAGCAGTTCTTC.

This clonotype was observed a few times. J is TRBJ2-6 and V is TRBV12-3 or TRBV12-4; D assignment may be TRBD1 or TRBD2 (5 bases each). With 2 bases removed from V and 4 bases from J, the gap between germline ends came to 9 bases. This CDR3 contains 15 residues. In nucleotides, the CDR3 is TGTGCCAGCAGTTTAACTGGGACCGGGGCCAACGTCCTGACTTTC. Its protein product is CASSLTGTGANVLTF.

This clonotype has more than one count but fewer than ten. CDR3 amino acids: CASSSQIRTSGSLVYEQFF. The CDR3 nucleotides read TGTGCCAGCAGCTCCCAGATAAGGACTAGCGGGAGTCTGGTTTACGAGCAGTTCTTC. The rearrangement uses TRBV7-2 and TRBJ2-1; 13 bases align to TRBD2. The V gene's germline CDR1 is SGHTA and CDR2 FQGNSA. Trimming removed 4 bases from V and 10 bases from J; junction bases left unmatched: 19. The CDR3 loop spans 19 amino acids.

The chain is built from TRBV6-5 and TRBJ2-7; D gene unclear. Between the trimmed V and J ends, which lost 5 bases and 6 bases, there was a span of 11 bases. The CDR3 is made up of 12 amino acids. The germline gives CDR1 MNHEY, CDR2 SVGAGI. The CDR3 here is CASSADSGEQYF. CDR3 bases: TGTGCCAGCAGTGCCGACTCAGGCGAGCAGTACTTC.

This clonotype was detected only a few times. The chain couples TRBV11-3 to TRBJ2-5, with 9 positions matching TRBD2. The germline V gene has CDR1 SGHNT and CDR2 YENEEA. V shed 1 base, J shed 0 bases, and the junction held 6 bases outside the gene matches. This CDR3 has 17 residues. The CDR3 DNA follows: TGTGCCAGCAGCTTAGGAGTGACTAGCGGAAACCAAGAGACCCAGTACTTC. Its protein product is CASSLGVTSGNQETQYF.

This chain links TRBV24-1 with TRBJ2-3, with D perhaps being TRBD1 or TRBD2 (7 bases each). Germline V CDR1 and CDR2: KGHDR, SFDVKD. CDR3 length: 17 amino acids. Trimming shortened V by 0 bases and J by 3 bases, and 15 bases separated the two germline ends. CDR3 bases: TGTGCCACCAGTGATTTGTGGCCCAGGGGGGGGACAGATACGCAGTATTTT. It translates to CATSDLWPRGGTDTQYF.

This sequence joins TRBV7-3 and TRBJ2-5; D may be TRBD1 (5 bases). CDR1 is SGHTA and CDR2 is FQGTGA in the germline V gene. V lost 8 bases, J lost 4 bases, and 17 bases lay in between. The CDR3 length is 14 residues. The chain's CDR3 is CASGMGRVGETQYF. The CDR3 DNA follows: TGTGCCAGCGGGATGGGCAGGGTGGGAGAGACCCAGTACTTC.

V is TRBV5-1 and J is TRBJ2-3; 8 bases align to TRBD2. The CDR3 is 18 amino acids. V trimming: 0 bases; J trimming: 5 bases; junction bases outside the gene matches: 14. Looked up from germline, CDR1 is SGHRS and CDR2 is YFSETQ. CDR3 amino acids: CASSLAGGIGGAEDTQYF. CDR3 DNA sequence: TGCGCCAGCAGCTTGGCGGGGGGGATTGGGGGCGCCGAAGATACGCAGTATTTT.

This clonotype was counted only a few times. This rearrangement joins TRBV5-6 to TRBJ1-5; D gene uncertain. CDR1 and CDR2 from the germline V gene are SGHDT and YYEEEE. V dropped 1 base and J dropped 8 bases, with 7 bases sitting between them. The CDR3 spans 12 residues. The CDR3 region has the DNA TGTGCCAGCAGCTTGAAACGGGAGCCCCAGCATTTT. Its translation: CASSLKREPQHF. Using reference TRBV5-6 and TRBJ1-5 for the parts outside the CDR3, the full variable domain is DAGVTQSPTHLIKTRGQQVTLRCSPKSGHDTVSWYQQALGQGPQFIFQYYEEEERQRGNFPDRFSGHQFPNYSSELNVNALLLGDSALYLCASSLKREPQHFGDGTRLSIL.

The rearrangement uses TRBV12-3 or TRBV12-4 and TRBJ1-2, with D hard to call. This CDR3 is 14 amino acids long. The ends were cut back, 3 bases at V and 2 bases at J, with 10 bases in the middle. The CDR3 region has the DNA TGTGCCAGCAGTTTTGACCGATTGAACTATGGCTACACCTTC. Its protein is CASSFDRLNYGYTF.

This rearrangement joins TRBV6-5 to TRBJ1-2; the D gene is possibly TRBD1 (6 bases). CDR1 is MNHEY and CDR2 is SVGAGI in the germline V gene. V was trimmed by 5 bases and J by 4 bases, leaving 8 bases between them. The CDR3 length is 12 residues. Here the CDR3 reads CASSAQGYGYTF. In DNA form, the CDR3 reads TGTGCCAGCAGTGCACAGGGCTATGGCTACACCTTC.

The rearrangement links TRBV5-1 to TRBJ1-2; 7 positions agree with TRBD1. V was pared by 0 bases and J by 8 bases, with 13 bases of the junction left unmatched. Germline assignment: CDR1 SGHRS and CDR2 YFSETQ. The CDR3 sequence is 16 residues long. CDR3 region: CASSLAQDRVRGGYTF. DNA of the CDR3: TGCGCCAGCAGCTTGGCGCAAGACAGGGTGAGGGGCGGCTACACCTTC.

In this sample, this clonotype turned up a few times. The chain links TRBV7-3 to TRBJ2-3; 11 bases match TRBD2. The V gene's germline CDR1 is SGHTA and CDR2 FQGTGA. This CDR3 has 18 residues. V lost 5 bases to trimming and J lost 2 bases; unmatched junction nucleotides: 12. CDR3 DNA: TGTGCCAGCAGCCAAACTAGCGGGGGATCCTCCCACACAGATACGCAGTATTTT. Translating it yields CASSQTSGGSSHTDTQYF.